This T cell receptor beta chain was profiled in a study of T cell responses to AZD1222 COVID-19 vaccine. Study conclusions and caveats: Clonal diversity may have been underestimated in mostly white British donors.

Pooled in the analysis were second doses at about 4 or about 12 weeks. CDR1 is LNHDA, CDR2 SQIVND, per germline (reference sequence). This CDR3 spans 16 amino acids. The trim removed 4 bases at V and 9 bases at J, leaving 14 bases unmatched. The method was immunoSEQ multiplex PCR; TCRdb's version includes in-frame clones alone and lacks a portion of them. The profile shows under 120,000 clones, nearly 90% of them singletons. This clone was recorded at least ten times. Its antigen is unidentified. V usage is TRBV19 and J usage is TRBJ2-1, with TRBD2 matching 8 bases. This TCR was sampled from an adult who received the AZD1222 COVID-19 vaccine. Sample: peripheral blood, taken 28 days after the second AZD1222 dose. Here the CDR3 reads CASSTRSRGLASEQFF. DNA for the CDR3: TGTGCCAGTAGTACCCGCAGTAGAGGACTAGCTTCTGAGCAGTTCTTC.